This T cell receptor (beta chain) derives from a study of shared clonotypes between healthy human individuals. J was trimmed by 4 bases and V by 5 bases; bases with no gene match: 8. CDR1 MNHEY and CDR2 SMNVEV come from the germline V gene (reference sequence). The length of the CDR3 is 16 residues. Some clones are missing from TCRdb's copy, which holds only in-frame ones; the method was immunoSEQ multiplex PCR. The table has more than 450,000 clones, more than 65% seen once. Comment on this clone: What it recognizes is unknown.

Regarding the study as a whole: Sampling involved blood alone; tissue repertoires likely differ.

The chain uses TRBV27 and TRBJ1-6, with TRBD1 matching over 7 bases. The clonotype was recovered from a woman between 40 and 55 years old in good health. Some clones in this sample may be carry-over from other donors' samples. The sample taken for sequencing was PBMCs. The CDR3 sequence is CASSHRQGNYNSPLHF. The CDR3 DNA is TGTGCCAGCAGTCACCGACAGGGAAATTATAATTCACCCCTCCACTTT.